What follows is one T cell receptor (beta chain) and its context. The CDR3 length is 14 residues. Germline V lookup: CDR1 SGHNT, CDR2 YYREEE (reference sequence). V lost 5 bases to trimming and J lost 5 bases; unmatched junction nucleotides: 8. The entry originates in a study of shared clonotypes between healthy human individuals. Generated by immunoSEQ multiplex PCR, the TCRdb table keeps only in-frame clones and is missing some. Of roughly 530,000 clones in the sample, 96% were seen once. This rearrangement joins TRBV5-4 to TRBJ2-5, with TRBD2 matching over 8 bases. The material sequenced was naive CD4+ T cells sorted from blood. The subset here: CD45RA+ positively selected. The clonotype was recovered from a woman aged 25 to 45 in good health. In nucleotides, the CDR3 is TGTGCCAGCAGTCGACTAGCGCAAGGGGAGACCCAGTACTTC. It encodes CASSRLAQGETQYF.